The 27 T cell receptor beta chains below all came from one sample that was sequenced in a study of metastatic and nonmetastatic thyroid tumors. TCRdb called clones again from the PCR reads with MiXCR. The table has about 25,000 clones, under 25% seen once. Patients underwent thyroid surgery, and none had received any treatment before it. Sequenced input: blood. The receptors were gathered from a male donor with papillary thyroid cancer or a benign thyroid nodule (not recorded which). Some clones in this sample may be carry-over from other donors' samples.

The chain joins TRBV4-3 to TRBJ2-3; D remains unclear. Germline CDR1 LGHNA, CDR2 YSLEER. V was cut by 1 base and J by 1 base, with 9 bases left in between. CDR3 size: 15 residues. The CDR3 region is CASSQVRSGTDTQYF. The CDR3 nucleotides are TGCGCCAGCAGCCAAGTGCGGAGTGGCACAGATACGCAGTATTTT.

As to this clone: A read error may be the cause here, since a much bigger clone is one base away. This CDR3 is missing its conserved last phenylalanine or tryptophan, likely due to a read error. The chain employs TRBV11-2 and TRBJ2-1; TRBD2 matches 12 bases. CDR3 length: 16 amino acids. J was trimmed by 6 bases and V by 5 bases; bases with no gene match: 8. Germline CDR1 reads SGHAT; CDR2 reads FQNNGV. CDR3 residues: CASSPDGLAGINEQFS. The CDR3, as DNA: TGTGCCAGCAGCCCCGACGGACTAGCGGGAATCAATGAGCAGTTCTCC.

As regards this clone: A junction boundary mismatches the germline segment, possibly from a read error. The chain recombines TRBV3-1 with TRBJ1-2; D possibly corresponds to TRBD1 (6 bases). This CDR3 comprises 14 residues. From germline, CDR1 is LGHDT and CDR2 YNNKEL (reference sequence). CDR3 sequence: CAGSRTASDYGYTF. The CDR3 DNA follows: TGTGCCGGCAGCCGGACAGCCTCTGACTATGGCTACACCTTC.

This clone is labeled as medium-sized. The chain carries TRBV4-1 and TRBJ1-1; D is possibly TRBD1 (5 bases). The ends were cut back, 0 bases at V and 1 base at J, with 15 bases in the middle. In germline, CDR1 is MGHRA, CDR2 YSYEKL. The CDR3 has 17 amino acids. This chain's CDR3 is CASSQDPLAGGNTEAFF. As DNA, the CDR3 is TGCGCCAGCAGCCAAGATCCCCTCGCCGGGGGGAACACTGAAGCTTTCTTT.

The chain joins TRBV6-2 or TRBV6-3 to TRBJ2-3; D unclear. The CDR3 runs 14 residues. Trimming took 2 bases from V and 6 from J, leaving 12 bases between them. Germline CDR1 MNHEY, CDR2 SVGEGT. Here the CDR3 reads CASSYKVQTDTQYF. The CDR3, as DNA: TGTGCCAGCAGTTACAAGGTCCAAACCGATACGCAGTATTTT.

This clone has a count of ten or more. The V gene is TRBV7-2, the J gene TRBJ2-7, with D possibly called TRBD1 or TRBD2 (5 bases each). The CDR3 consists of 16 residues. V was pared by 2 bases and J by 2 bases, with 16 bases between. The germline gives CDR1 SGHTA, CDR2 FQGNSA. The CDR3 protein is CASSLSVGTYAYEQYF. Here the CDR3 DNA reads TGTGCCAGCAGCTTATCAGTCGGGACGTACGCCTACGAGCAGTACTTC.

This clone occurred many times. The CDR3 protein is CASSLGLRYNEQFF. In DNA form, the CDR3 reads TGTGCCAGCAGCTTAGGACTACGCTACAATGAGCAGTTCTTC. The chain carries TRBV7-9 and TRBJ2-1; TRBD2 might be the D (5 bases). CDR3 length equals 14 residues. V was cut by 1 base and J by 3 bases, with 7 bases left in between. Germline CDR1 and CDR2: SEHNR and FQNEAQ (reference sequence).

The rearrangement joins TRBV20-1 to TRBJ2-7, with D perhaps being TRBD1 or TRBD2 (5 bases each). The length of the CDR3 is 13 residues. The germline V and J ends were trimmed by 6 bases and 3 bases, with 15 bases remaining between them. CDR1 is DFQATT, CDR2 SNEGSKA, per germline (reference sequence). This chain's CDR3 is CSAPGTANYEQYF. As DNA, the CDR3 is TGCAGTGCCCCGGGGACGGCGAACTACGAGCAGTACTTC.

This clone occurred many times. The V call is TRBV30, the J call TRBJ2-3; 10 bases agree with TRBD2. The germline gives CDR1 GTSNPN, CDR2 SVGIG (reference sequence). V was pared by 0 bases and J by 4 bases, with 4 bases of the junction left unmatched. The CDR3 is 15 amino acids. The CDR3 region is CAWSVSGRGADTQYF. CDR3 nucleotides: TGTGCCTGGAGTGTGAGCGGGAGGGGGGCAGATACGCAGTATTTT.

In its sample, this clone was seen many times. CDR3 coding DNA: TGTGCCAGTAGTCTGGCTAGCGGGCCCTACAATGAGCAGTTCTTC. Its protein product is CASSLASGPYNEQFF. The chain recombines TRBV19 with TRBJ2-1; 8 bases map to TRBD2. The CDR3 sequence is 15 residues long. Germline V CDR1 and CDR2: LNHDA, SQIVND (reference sequence). The J segment lost 2 bases and the V segment lost 5 bases, leaving 5 bases of the junction unmatched.

Notes on this clone: One end of the junction does not line up with germline, which may come from a read error. Other DNA sequences in this sample translate to the same CDR3. The chain links TRBV12-3 or TRBV12-4 to TRBJ2-1, with TRBD2 matching over 10 bases. This CDR3 contains 16 residues. The CDR3, as DNA: TGCGCCAGCAGTTTAGGACTAGCGGTACTGTACAATGAGCAGTTCTTC. As protein: CASSLGLAVLYNEQFF.

This clone has ten or more counts. The V call is TRBV6-2 or TRBV6-3, the J call TRBJ2-1; TRBD1 might be the D (6 bases). CDR3 length equals 14 residues. CDR1 is MNHEY, CDR2 SVGEGT, per germline. Trimming left V 5 bases short and J 5 bases short, with 13 bases between. The CDR3 sequence: CASSQRGHNNEQFF. The CDR3 bases are TGTGCCAGCAGTCAAAGGGGACACAACAATGAGCAGTTCTTC.

The rearrangement uses TRBV20-1 and TRBJ2-1; TRBD2 aligns across 7 bases. This CDR3 has 12 amino acids. V was clipped by 5 bases and J by 8 bases; unmatched bases: 6. Germline assignment: CDR1 DFQATT and CDR2 SNEGSKA (reference sequence). The CDR3 is CSAEAGRDEQFF. The CDR3 coding sequence is TGCAGTGCTGAAGCTGGGAGGGATGAGCAGTTCTTC.

The J gene is TRBJ1-4, the V gene TRBV6-5, with D possibly being TRBD1 (5 bases). V lost 5 bases, J lost 8 bases, and 9 bases lay in between. CDR1 and CDR2 from the germline V gene are MNHEY and SVGAGI. This CDR3 has 12 amino acids. CDR3 nucleotides: TGTGCCAGCAGTAGACAGTGGGAAAAACTGTTTTTT. Encoded protein: CASSRQWEKLFF.

This clone is classed as medium-sized. The V and J genes are TRBV27 and TRBJ2-1; D remains unclear. Trimming pared 4 bases from V and 8 bases from J, leaving 9 bases between. The CDR3 contains 12 residues. Germline V lookup: CDR1 MNHEY, CDR2 SMNVEV (reference sequence). CDR3 nucleotide sequence: TGTGCCAGCAGTTCGGGCCCCTATGAGCAGTTCTTC. Its translation is CASSSGPYEQFF.

This clone has more than one count but fewer than ten. At one end, the junction sequence differs from germline, possibly due to a read error. The chain is built from TRBV2 and TRBJ2-7; TRBD2 matches at 12 bases. Looked up from germline, CDR1 is SNHLY and CDR2 is FYNNEI. This CDR3 contains 19 residues. The CDR3 sequence is CASSAALAGGPWSSYEHYF. DNA of the CDR3: TGTGCCAGCAGTGCCGCTCTAGCGGGAGGGCCCTGGAGCTCCTATGAGCATTACTTC. Variable domain in full (rest from reference TRBV2 and TRBJ2-7): EPEVTQTPSHQVTQMGQEVILRCVPISNHLYFYWYRQILGQKVEFLVSFYNNEISEKSEIFDDQFSVERPDGSNFTLKIRSTKLEDSAMYFCASSAALAGGPWSSYEHYFGPGTRLTVT.

The chain has TRBV9 and TRBJ2-2; no definite D call. V lost 0 bases, J lost 9 bases, and 18 bases lay in between. The CDR3 length is 16 residues. Per germline, CDR1 SGDLS and CDR2 YYNGEE. The CDR3: CASSVDDRSFPWELFF. The CDR3 DNA reads TGTGCCAGCAGCGTAGACGACCGAAGTTTCCCCTGGGAGCTGTTTTTT.

This clone was counted between two and nine times. The V gene is TRBV6-2 or TRBV6-3, the J gene TRBJ1-3; D remains ambiguous. Germline assignment: CDR1 MNHEY and CDR2 SVGEGT. Trimming pared 5 bases from V and 4 bases from J, leaving 15 bases between. CDR3 length: 15 residues. CDR3 nucleotide sequence: TGTGCCAGCAGTCTACTTATTTCATCCGGAAACACCATATATTTT. Translating it yields CASSLLISSGNTIYF.

About this clone itself: Germline is not matched at one junction end, which may reflect a read error. This chain links TRBV20-1 with TRBJ2-1, with a weak D call TRBD2 (5 bases). Germline CDR1 and CDR2: DFQATT and SNEGSKA (reference sequence). This CDR3 has 13 residues. The CDR3 DNA is TGCAGTGCTAGAATGCTGACTCGGGATGAGCAGTTCTTT. Translating it yields CSARMLTRDEQFF.

The sample holds a few counts of this clone. This CDR3 is also generated by other DNA sequences in the sample. The chain combines TRBV11-1 with TRBJ2-3, with 9 bases aligning to TRBD2. This CDR3 comprises 15 residues. With V trimmed by 8 bases and J by 0 bases, 6 bases remained unmatched. From germline, CDR1 is SGHAT and CDR2 FQDESV (reference sequence). The CDR3 spells CASSELAGSTDTQYF. Here the CDR3 DNA reads TGTGCCAGCTCTGAACTAGCGGGTAGCACAGATACGCAGTATTTT. The variable domain in full, with the rest retrieved from reference TRBV11-1 and TRBJ2-3, is EAEVAQSPRYKITEKSQAVAFWCDPISGHATLYWYRQILGQGPELLVQFQDESVVDDSQLPKDRFSAERLKGVDSTLKIQPAELGDSAMYLCASSELAGSTDTQYFGPGTRLTVL.

This clone has at least ten counts. The chain is built from TRBV5-4 and TRBJ1-1, with a tentative D call TRBD1 (5 bases). The CDR3 consists of 16 residues. Germline loops: CDR1 SGHNT, CDR2 YYREEE (reference sequence). With 0 bases removed from V and 2 bases from J, the gap between germline ends came to 14 bases. In DNA form, the CDR3 reads TGTGCCAGCAGCTTGGAGGGGCGGGGCAGCAACACTGAAGCTTTCTTT. Its translation: CASSLEGRGSNTEAFF.

This clone has a count of ten or more. The rearrangement joins TRBV14 to TRBJ2-7; D uncertain. Germline assignment: CDR1 SGHDN and CDR2 FVKESK. V was shortened by 3 bases and J by 12 bases, with 15 bases between the two germline ends. CDR3 length: 12 amino acids. The chain's CDR3 is CASSQENIELYF. The DNA for the CDR3 is TGTGCCAGCAGCCAGGAAAACATCGAACTGTACTTC.

This clone has ten or more counts. Other DNA sequences in the sample encode the same CDR3. This chain joins TRBV28 and TRBJ1-5; D is unresolved. Germline V lookup: CDR1 MDHEN, CDR2 SYDVKM. The CDR3 is made up of 13 amino acids. Trimming cost V 3 bases and J 10 bases, with 13 bases left between them. This CDR3 is CASSFEIKSPQHF. CDR3 DNA sequence: TGTGCCAGCAGTTTTGAGATAAAGTCCCCCCAGCATTTT.

This clone was seen more than once but under ten times. The chain recombines TRBV28 with TRBJ2-2; D uncertain. The germline V gene has CDR1 MDHEN and CDR2 SYDVKM. This CDR3 is built from 13 residues. CDR3 DNA sequence: TGTGTCGTCCTGGTACAGATCACCGGGGAGCTGTTTTTT. It specifies CVVLVQITGELFF.

This clone is categorized as medium-sized. The chain has TRBV20-1 and TRBJ2-7; weak D call: TRBD1 (5 bases). Trimming stripped 0 bases from V and 2 bases from J, with 14 bases between. The CDR3 consists of 15 residues. Germline values: CDR1 DFQATT, CDR2 SNEGSKA (reference sequence). The CDR3 nucleotides read TGCAGTGCTAGAGATCCCGTAGGGGTGACCTACGAGCAGTACTTC. Residues: CSARDPVGVTYEQYF.

In its sample, this clone ranks as medium-sized. The CDR3 nucleotides read TGCGCCAGCAGCCAAGATACCAGTAGTAATGAAAAACTGTTTTTT. Encoded protein: CASSQDTSSNEKLFF. The rearrangement uses TRBV4-3 and TRBJ1-4; D uncertain. V lost 0 bases to trimming and J lost 4 bases, with 9 bases between them. The germline V gene encodes CDR1 LGHNA and CDR2 YSLEER. This CDR3 is built from 15 residues.

The sample holds a few counts of this clone. This rearrangement joins TRBV19 to TRBJ2-7; 10 bases fit TRBD2. The CDR3 has 14 residues. Unmatched junction bases numbered 3, after V lost 5 bases and J lost 2 bases. Per germline, CDR1 LNHDA and CDR2 SQIVND (reference sequence). CDR3 in amino acids: CASSVAGGAYEQYF. The CDR3 DNA is TGTGCCAGTAGTGTAGCGGGAGGTGCCTACGAGCAGTACTTC.